These 9 T cell receptor beta chains were sequenced from one sample in a study of T cells after yellow fever vaccination. TCRdb recomputed calls from the 5' RACE reads with MiXCR, one row per CDR3 protein. The table includes about 300,000 distinct CDR3 sequences, under 9% detected once. This specimen consisted of CD4+ T cells sorted from PBMCs, obtained 5 days after the yellow fever booster vaccination. These receptors originate from a man between 18 and 35 years old who received the YFV17D yellow fever vaccine.

The table lists this clonotype with a few counts. This chain joins TRBV12-3 or TRBV12-4 and TRBJ2-1; D is ambiguous. V was pared by 3 bases and J by 5 bases, with 14 bases between. CDR3 length: 15 residues. This CDR3 is CASSFNRRRDNEQFF. As DNA, the CDR3 is TGTGCCAGCAGTTTTAATAGGCGTCGAGACAATGAGCAGTTCTTC.

This clonotype occurred many times. This chain connects TRBV15 to TRBJ1-2; TRBD1 might be the D (5 bases). This CDR3 is 15 amino acids long. Trimming removed 0 bases from V and 4 bases from J, with 12 bases in between. Germline loops: CDR1 LNHNV, CDR2 YYDKDF (reference sequence). CDR3 nucleotides: TGTGCCACCAGCAGAGAAAGGGACGAAGTCTATGGCTACACCTTC. As protein: CATSRERDEVYGYTF.

This clonotype was detected many times. The chain combines TRBV7-8 with TRBJ2-5; no clear D gene. V was trimmed by 2 bases and J by 1 base, leaving 8 bases between them. Germline V gene sequence: CDR1 SGHVS, CDR2 FQNEAQ. This CDR3 region has 14 residues. CDR3: CASSLSVIQETQYF. In DNA form, the CDR3 reads TGTGCCAGCAGCTTAAGCGTAATCCAAGAGACCCAGTACTTC.

This clonotype came up a few times. The chain joins TRBV6-2 or TRBV6-3 to TRBJ2-4; D possibly corresponds to TRBD1 (6 bases). In germline, CDR1 is MNHEY, CDR2 SVGEGT. Trimming cost V 6 bases and J 4 bases, with 13 bases left between them. The CDR3 covers 14 residues. CDR3 sequence reads: CASSRGTSKNIQYF. CDR3 in DNA: TGTGCCAGCAGCCGTGGGACATCGAAAAACATTCAGTACTTC.

This clonotype came up once. This chain joins TRBV6-6 and TRBJ2-5, with TRBD1 matching over 8 bases. V was clipped by 2 bases and J by 5 bases; unmatched bases: 13. In germline, CDR1 is MNHNY, CDR2 SVGAGI (reference sequence). CDR3 length: 17 amino acids. The CDR3: CASSYVGQGAGLETQYF. The CDR3 DNA is TGTGCCAGCAGTTACGTAGGTCAGGGGGCAGGGTTGGAGACCCAGTACTTC.

This chain joins TRBV6-5 and TRBJ2-3; a possible D gene is TRBD1 (5 bases). The germline V gene has CDR1 MNHEY and CDR2 SVGAGI. The CDR3 extends over 13 amino acids. V was shortened by 5 bases and J by 8 bases, with 14 bases between the two germline ends. CDR3 coding DNA: TGTGCCAGCAGTCATCGACAGTTCGGTACGCAGTATTTT. As protein: CASSHRQFGTQYF.

The V call is TRBV3-1, the J call TRBJ1-1; D ambiguous. Germline CDR1 and CDR2: LGHDT and YNNKEL (reference sequence). The V gene lost 6 bases and the J gene lost 11 bases, with 13 bases spanning the gap. CDR3 length: 11 residues. Written as DNA, the CDR3 is TGTGCCAGCAGTCGAGCTGGGGAGGCTTTCTTT. Translated: CASSRAGEAFF.

This clonotype was counted between two and nine times. The chain combines TRBV19 with TRBJ1-4, with D possibly being TRBD1 (5 bases). Per the germline V gene, CDR1 is LNHDA and CDR2 is SQIVND (reference sequence). The V end lost 8 bases, the J end lost 8 bases, and 15 bases lay between the germline ends. The CDR3 contains 13 residues. The CDR3 DNA sequence: TGTGCCAGTGGAGACGGGACCGCAGAAAAACTGTTTTTT. This sequence encodes CASGDGTAEKLFF.

V gene TRBV6-5 combines with J gene TRBJ1-2; weak D call: TRBD1 (6 bases). Looked up from germline, CDR1 is MNHEY and CDR2 is SVGAGI. There are 13 residues in the CDR3. Trimming stripped 2 bases from V and 8 bases from J, with 12 bases between. The CDR3 coding sequence is TGTGCCAGCAGTTACACCAGGGGTGGCGGCTACACCTTC. It translates to CASSYTRGGGYTF.